One sample yielded the 10 T cell receptor beta chains listed below, sequenced in a study of cytomegalovirus exposure and HLA in healthy donors. PCR involved 60 Vbeta and 13 Jbeta primers. Sequencing used immunoSEQ multiplex PCR; TCRdb keeps in-frame clones, though not all of them. This listing includes some 110,000 clones. The sample was PBMCs. The receptors stem from a man aged 35 to 55 in good health and CMV-seropositive.

The chain employs TRBV19 and TRBJ2-1; 8 bases are a match to TRBD1. CDR3 length: 16 amino acids. V shed 5 bases, J shed 5 bases, and the junction held 11 bases outside the gene matches. Germline V lookup: CDR1 LNHDA, CDR2 SQIVND (reference sequence). The CDR3 DNA is TGTGCCAGTAGTGACGATTGGACAGGGTTGGACAATGAGCAGTTCTTC. Translated, it gives CASSDDWTGLDNEQFF.

The rearrangement uses TRBV5-6 and TRBJ1-1, with D possibly matching TRBD1 (5 bases). This CDR3 comprises 14 residues. Germline values: CDR1 SGHDT, CDR2 YYEEEE. Trimming removed 4 bases at V and 6 bases at J, with 16 bases between. CDR3 protein: CASSAAGGFSEAFF. The CDR3 DNA follows: TGTGCCAGCAGCGCGGCGGGGGGTTTCTCTGAAGCTTTCTTT.

CDR3 residues: CASSSPGQGTYEQYF. CDR3 in DNA: TGTGCCAGCAGCTCGCCGGGACAGGGTACCTACGAGCAGTACTTC. This chain uses TRBV5-4 with TRBJ2-7, with 9 bases fitting TRBD1. This CDR3 spans 15 amino acids. Germline CDR1 is SGHNT and CDR2 is YYREEE (reference sequence). The V gene end was trimmed by 3 bases and the J gene end by 2 bases; junction bases not matched to a gene: 6.

The genes are TRBV11-3 and TRBJ2-7; D gene ambiguous. CDR1 and CDR2 (germline): SGHNT, YENEEA. The CDR3 length is 15 residues. V was trimmed by 5 bases and J by 6 bases, leaving 20 bases between them. The CDR3 DNA reads as TGTGCCAGCAGCCACCCCAATGACGCGGTTGGCGAGCAGTACTTC. This encodes CASSHPNDAVGEQYF. Based on the CDR3 plus reference TRBV11-3 and TRBJ2-7, the full variable domain is EAGVVQSPRYKIIEKKQPVAFWCNPISGHNTLYWYLQNLGQGPELLIRYENEEAVDDSQLPKDRFSAERLKGVDSTLKIQPAELGDSAVYLCASSHPNDAVGEQYFGPGTRLTVT.

The CDR3 DNA is TGTGCCAGCAGCTTACCCGGGACAGGGGACTACAATGAGCAGTTCTTC. As protein: CASSLPGTGDYNEQFF. The chain employs TRBV7-9 and TRBJ2-1; 10 nucleotides line up with TRBD1. This CDR3 is built from 16 residues. The junction had 4 bases not matched to a gene; V was cut back by 2 bases and J by 3 bases. Germline V CDR1 and CDR2: SEHNR, FQNEAQ (reference sequence).

The rearrangement uses TRBV15 and TRBJ1-2, with a weak D call TRBD1 (5 bases). The germline V and J ends were trimmed by 0 bases and 8 bases, with 16 bases remaining between them. Germline V CDR1 and CDR2: LNHNV, YYDKDF (reference sequence). The length of the CDR3 is 15 residues. The CDR3 DNA reads as TGTGCCACCAGCAGAGATCTAGACAGCCCCGGGGGCTACACCTTC. Translated: CATSRDLDSPGGYTF.

V usage is TRBV19 and J usage is TRBJ2-1, with 10 bases matching TRBD1. Germline V CDR1 and CDR2: LNHDA, SQIVND (reference sequence). J lost 4 bases, V lost 3 bases, and 9 bases had no gene match. The CDR3 length is 17 residues. In DNA form, the CDR3 reads TGTGCCAGTAGTATGGCGGCGTGGGGACAGGGGTACAATGAGCAGTTCTTC. Amino acid sequence: CASSMAAWGQGYNEQFF.

CDR3 loop: CASSLVGQGFRNTIYF. In DNA form, the CDR3 reads TGTGCCAGCAGTTTAGTGGGGCAGGGGTTCAGAAACACCATATATTTT. The rearrangement uses TRBV28 and TRBJ1-3; TRBD1 is a possible D gene (6 bases). This CDR3 has 16 residues. CDR1 and CDR2 from the germline V gene are MDHEN and SYDVKM. Deletions cut 2 bases from V and 5 bases from J, with 16 bases between. The complete variable domain, with remaining parts taken from reference TRBV28 and TRBJ1-3, reads DVKVTQSSRYLVKRTGEKVFLECVQDMDHENMFWYRQDPGLGLRLIYFSYDVKMKEKGDIPEGYSVSREKKERFSLILESASTNQTSMYLCASSLVGQGFRNTIYFGEGSWLTVV.

This CDR3 is CASTSAGRQILLSSYNEQFF. DNA of the CDR3: TGTGCCAGCACCAGTGCGGGGCGGCAGATTCTTCTCAGCTCCTACAATGAGCAGTTCTTC. V is TRBV28 and J is TRBJ2-1, with a weak D call TRBD2 (6 bases). The germline CDR1 and CDR2 sequences are MDHEN and SYDVKM. V lost 7 bases and J 0 bases, leaving 28 bases between the germline ends. This CDR3 comprises 20 residues.

The J gene is TRBJ1-1, the V gene TRBV30, with a tentative D call TRBD1 (6 bases). The CDR3 consists of 11 residues. Looked up from germline, CDR1 is GTSNPN and CDR2 is SVGIG (reference sequence). V was cut by 4 bases and J by 5 bases, with 8 bases left in between. The CDR3 sequence is CAWNDRTEAFF. CDR3 coding DNA: TGTGCCTGGAACGACAGGACTGAAGCTTTCTTT. The entire variable domain, with the rest obtained from reference TRBV30 and TRBJ1-1, is as follows: SQTIHQWPATLVQPVGSPLSLECTVEGTSNPNLYWYRQAAGRGLQLLFYSVGIGQISSEVPQNLSASRPQDRQFILSSKKLLLSDSGFYLCAWNDRTEAFFGQGTRLTVV.